This T cell receptor beta chain was identified during a study of blood T cell repertoires in COVID-19. Only in-frame clones appear in the TCRdb table, and some are missing; sequencing was by immunoSEQ multiplex PCR. The sample includes under 200,000 clones, around 86% of them seen just once. The V and J ends lost 2 bases and 11 bases respectively, with 9 bases between them. CDR3 length: 11 residues. The V gene's germline CDR1 is SEHNR and CDR2 FQNEAQ (reference sequence). This receptor was identified in a man between 18 and 35 years old with acute or convalescent COVID-19. The rearrangement uses TRBV7-9 and TRBJ1-1, with D perhaps matching TRBD1 (5 bases). Material: peripheral blood. The CDR3 region has the DNA TGTGCCAGCAGCTTACGGGGGAGTGCTTTCTTT. Translating it yields CASSLRGSAFF.